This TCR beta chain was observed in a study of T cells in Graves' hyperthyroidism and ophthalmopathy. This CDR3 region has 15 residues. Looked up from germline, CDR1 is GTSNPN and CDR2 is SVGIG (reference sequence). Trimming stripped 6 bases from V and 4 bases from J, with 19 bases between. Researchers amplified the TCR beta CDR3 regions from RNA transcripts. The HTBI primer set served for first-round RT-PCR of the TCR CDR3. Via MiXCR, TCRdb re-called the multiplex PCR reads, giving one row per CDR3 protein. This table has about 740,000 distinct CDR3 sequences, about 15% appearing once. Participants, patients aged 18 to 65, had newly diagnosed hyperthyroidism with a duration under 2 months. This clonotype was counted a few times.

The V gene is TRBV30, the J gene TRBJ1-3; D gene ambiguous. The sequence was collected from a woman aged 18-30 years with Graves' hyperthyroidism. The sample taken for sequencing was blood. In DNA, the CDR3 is TGTGCCTGTGAGCTGACCCGGTTCTCGGGAAACACCATATATTTT. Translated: CACELTRFSGNTIYF.